Sequencing of this T cell receptor (beta chain) was carried out in a study of CD8 T cells in Susac syndrome. Study summary: Patients with Susac syndrome were therapy-naive, on corticosteroids, or on intravenous immunoglobulin alone at blood draw.

RNA, at 0.5 to 1 ug, was reverse transcribed with random hexamers. It was immunoSEQ multiplex PCR that amplified TCR beta CDR3 across 54 Vbeta and 13 Jbeta. TCRdb re-derived calls from the immunoSEQ multiplex PCR reads in MiXCR, one entry per CDR3 protein. The sample holds tens of thousands of distinct CDR3 sequences, roughly 96% seen once. The germline V gene encodes CDR1 SGHRS and CDR2 YFSETQ. The CDR3 totals 14 residues. V shed 5 bases and J shed 3 bases, with 13 bases lying between them. The chain joins TRBV5-1 to TRBJ2-3; D tentatively reads TRBD1 or TRBD2 (5 bases each). What was sequenced was CD8+ T cells from PBMCs. The sequence derives from a human donor with Susac syndrome. The CDR3 sequence is CASSSGTLTDTQYF. The DNA for the CDR3 is TGCGCCAGCAGTTCCGGGACGCTAACAGATACGCAGTATTTT.